Presented here are 9 T cell receptor beta chains from one specimen sequenced in a study of Ad26.COV2.S vaccination and SARS-CoV-2 variants (dated by TCRdb to the early 2020s). Library preparation was by the immunoSEQ multiplex PCR assay. TCRdb took over this immuneACCESS table, retaining in-frame rearrangements with V and J assigned. Such tables are incomplete; in checked studies, under half of the missing clones stem from an unresolved V gene, and the remainder is unexplained. The table for this sample lists 350,000 to 400,000 clones; 70% to 90% of them were counted only once. The top ten constitute 3.5% of the sample. What this sample's treatment or condition label stands for: some 19 received Ad26.COV2.S at low or high dose, single or two shots; about 5 received placebo; per-sample allocation not given. Repertoires of vaccine and placebo recipients were sequenced from samples collected on day 63 after the first injection.

The source was peripheral blood, collected in a trial of Ad26.COV2.S vaccine versus placebo. These receptors were taken from a person aged 18-60 years who received the Ad26.COV2.S COVID-19 vaccine or a placebo.

The chain employs TRBV2 and TRBJ1-1; no clear D gene. In germline, CDR1 is SNHLY, CDR2 FYNNEI. This CDR3 spans 15 amino acids. Trimming removed 0 bases at V and 3 bases at J, with 11 bases between. The CDR3 sequence: CASSEAPLADTEAFF. DNA of the CDR3: TGTGCCAGCAGTGAAGCCCCTCTTGCGGACACTGAAGCTTTCTTT.

This clone was recorded only once. The rearrangement uses TRBV5-5 and TRBJ2-1; D possibly corresponds to TRBD2 (7 bases). V lost 2 bases to trimming and J lost 8 bases, with 14 bases between them. The CDR3 totals 14 residues. Germline CDR1 reads SGHKS; CDR2 reads YYEKEE (reference sequence). CDR3 residues: CASSFSAGAYEQFF. In nucleotides, the CDR3 is TGTGCCAGCAGCTTTTCGGCGGGGGCATATGAGCAGTTCTTC.

V is TRBV2 and J is TRBJ1-1, with D hard to call. Germline values: CDR1 SNHLY, CDR2 FYNNEI. Between the trimmed V and J ends, which lost 5 bases and 10 bases, there was a span of 11 bases. CDR3 length: 11 residues. The CDR3 coding sequence is TGTGCCAGCAGTCCGATGGTAGGAGCTTTCTTT. It is translated as CASSPMVGAFF. The entire variable domain, with the rest obtained from reference TRBV2 and TRBJ1-1, is as follows: EPEVTQTPSHQVTQMGQEVILRCVPISNHLYFYWYRQILGQKVEFLVSFYNNEISEKSEIFDDQFSVERPDGSNFTLKIRSTKLEDSAMYFCASSPMVGAFFGQGTRLTVV.

The rearrangement uses TRBV6-6 and TRBJ1-4; D call uncertain. The CDR3 covers 12 residues. V lost 4 bases to trimming and J lost 0 bases, with 0 bases between them. Germline lookup yields CDR1 MNHNY and CDR2 SVGAGI (reference sequence). CDR3 coding DNA: TGTGCCAGCAGTTCAACTAATGAAAAACTGTTTTTT. It codes for CASSSTNEKLFF.

This clone showed up just once. Other DNA variants within this sample encode the same CDR3. The chain has TRBV4-3 and TRBJ1-5; D remains ambiguous. The CDR3 extends over 15 amino acids. The V end lost 0 bases, the J end lost 2 bases, and 8 bases lay between the germline ends. Germline V gene lookup returns CDR1 LGHNA and CDR2 YSLEER. The CDR3 nucleotides read TGCGCCAGCAGCCAAGAGGGTACGGGCAATCAGCCCCAGCATTTT. Translating gives CASSQEGTGNQPQHF.

This clone was found once. V gene TRBV29-1 combines with J gene TRBJ2-5; maybe TRBD1 (6 bases). This CDR3 has 13 residues. The ends were cut back, 7 bases at V and 4 bases at J, with 16 bases in the middle. Germline values: CDR1 SQVTM, CDR2 ANQGSEA. The CDR3 DNA sequence: TGCAGCGGTGCAGGGGCCGCGGGAGAGACCCAGTACTTC. Translating gives CSGAGAAGETQYF. The whole variable domain, filled in from reference TRBV29-1 and TRBJ2-5, reads SAVISQKPSRDICQRGTSLTIQCQVDSQVTMMFWYRQQPGQSLTLIATANQGSEATYESGFVIDKFPISRPNLTFSTLTVSNMSPEDSSIYLCSGAGAAGETQYFGPGTRLLVL.

The gene calls are TRBV6-2 or TRBV6-3 and TRBJ1-2; no clear D gene. V gave up 6 bases and J gave up 4 bases, with 15 bases separating them. This CDR3 has 14 residues. CDR1 MNHEY and CDR2 SVGEGT come from the germline V gene. The CDR3 sequence is CASSRGKGTYGYTF. CDR3 in DNA: TGTGCCAGCAGCCGCGGGAAGGGAACCTATGGCTACACCTTC.

The chain has TRBV18 and TRBJ1-1; D uncertain. CDR3 length equals 13 residues. V gave up 3 bases and J gave up 5 bases, with 10 bases separating them. The germline gives CDR1 KGHSH, CDR2 LQKENI. The CDR3 DNA follows: TGTGCCAGCTCACCGGTCGAACGGACTGAAGCTTTCTTT. As protein: CASSPVERTEAFF.

The chain links TRBV2 to TRBJ1-1, with D hard to call. In germline, CDR1 is SNHLY, CDR2 FYNNEI. Deletions cut 7 bases from V and 3 bases from J, with 12 bases between. This CDR3 comprises 13 residues. CDR3 in amino acids: CASKVRLDTEAFF. DNA for the CDR3: TGTGCCAGCAAAGTGCGTTTGGACACTGAAGCTTTCTTT.